This TCR beta chain originates from a study of CD8+ T cells in alopecia areata. cDNA prepared by RNA extraction and subsequent reverse transcription served as the template for sequencing. Repertoires were generated with immunoSEQ multiplex PCR, while TCRdb's copy carries only in-frame clones and drops some. The table has approximately 57,000 clones, over 95% seen once. This CDR3 spans 16 amino acids. V trimming: 3 bases; J trimming: 3 bases; junction bases outside the gene matches: 3. Germline-derived CDR1 and CDR2 are LGHNA and YSLEER. Notes on this clone: Its antigen is still unknown.

Points from the study as a whole: Sharing of TCR sequences between patients (possibly for HLA-related reasons) was less clear than in mice.

The sample here was CD8+ T cells sorted from blood, taken at week 0. The gene calls are TRBV4-3 and TRBJ2-3; 13 nucleotides line up with TRBD2. This receptor was taken from a human donor with alopecia areata. This chain's CDR3 is CASSQTSGGLTDTQYF. In nucleotides, the CDR3 is TGCGCCAGCAGCCAGACTAGCGGGGGGCTAACAGATACGCAGTATTTT.